The text below deals with one T cell receptor beta chain. Its target is not known. This sample is part of a study of identical twins. Notes on the study in general: Weaker excess twin sharing was seen among beta out-of-frame sequences. Researchers reported excess low generation probability among twin-shared out-of-frame alpha sequences.

This CDR3 comprises 15 residues. V lost 5 bases to trimming and J lost 5 bases; unmatched junction nucleotides: 8. Germline values: CDR1 SGHAT, CDR2 FQNNGV. TCRdb reanalysed the 5' RACE reads using MiXCR and keeps one entry per CDR3 protein. The repertoire includes hundreds of thousands of distinct CDR3 sequences, roughly 6% of them detected once, and 1.5% to 2% sits in the top ten. This chain uses TRBV11-2 with TRBJ2-5, with 10 bases fitting TRBD1. This TCR came from a young man in good health. Input material: naive T cells sorted from blood. The DNA of the CDR3 is TGTGCCAGCAGCCCCCGGGACAGGGGTTGGGAGACCCAGTACTTC. Translation gives CASSPRDRGWETQYF.